The clone carrying this TCR beta chain was detected only a few times. Its antigen is not identified. The sample comes from a study of human T cells and chemical hapten exposure. Study information: Sensitization employed 2% DPC on roughly 2 cm by roughly 2 cm of upper inner arm skin. Patients received weekly diphenylcyclopropenone doses to the scalp throughout the approximately 24-week study.

Authors' data handling: A typical sample had 95,638 TCRs, with about 20,000 to 750,000 overall. TCRdb re-analysed the RACE reads in MiXCR, keeping a single row per CDR3 protein. For this entry, the V and J calls and clone size follow TCRdb and not the study's own pipeline. Of tens of thousands of distinct CDR3 sequences listed, 10% to 11% are singletons. The time point here: pre-sensitization, week 0. Noted treatment: therapeutic diphenylcyclopropenone sensitization with weekly scalp DPC. CDR1 is SGDLS and CDR2 is YYNGEE in the germline V gene. This CDR3 spans 17 amino acids. V was pared by 4 bases and J by 4 bases, with 11 bases of the junction left unmatched. Notes on the study in general: PT1 expanded TCR counts and patch test score were linked, and their correlation was positive.

The receptor's source is a woman aged 45-60 years with alopecia areata. Some clones in this sample may be carry-over from other donors' samples. The specimen was whole blood, collected in connection with sensitization to the hapten diphenylcyclopropenone (DPC). The chain uses TRBV9 and TRBJ2-3; 11 nucleotides align to TRBD1. The CDR3 nucleotides read TGTGCCAGCAGCCAACCGCCAGGACAGGGGGCTTCAGATACGCAGTATTTT. The encoded protein is CASSQPPGQGASDTQYF.